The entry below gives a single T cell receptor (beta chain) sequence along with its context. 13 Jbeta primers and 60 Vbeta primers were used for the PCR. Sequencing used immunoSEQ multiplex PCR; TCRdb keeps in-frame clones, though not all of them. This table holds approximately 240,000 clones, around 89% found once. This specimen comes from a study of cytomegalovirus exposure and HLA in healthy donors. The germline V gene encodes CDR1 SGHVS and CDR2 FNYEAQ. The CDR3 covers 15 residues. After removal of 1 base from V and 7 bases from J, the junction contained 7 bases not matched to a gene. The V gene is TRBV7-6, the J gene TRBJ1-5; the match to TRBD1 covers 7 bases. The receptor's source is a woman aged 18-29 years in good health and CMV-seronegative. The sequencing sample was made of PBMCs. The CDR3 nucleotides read TGTGCCAGCAGCTTAGATCCAGGGGGTCCCCAGCCCCAGCATTTT. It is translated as CASSLDPGGPQPQHF.